The 20 T cell receptor beta chains given below trace back to one sample, sequenced in a study of T cells in Graves' hyperthyroidism and ophthalmopathy. There were TCR beta CDR3 regions amplified from RNA transcripts. In the first-round RT-PCR of the TCR CDR3, the HTBI primer set was used. Each CDR3 protein is one row after TCRdb ran MiXCR on the multiplex PCR reads. The sample consists of about 580,000 distinct CDR3 sequences, approximately 15% of them appearing once. The sample taken for sequencing was blood. These receptors all come from a woman aged 25 to 39 with Graves' hyperthyroidism that later progressed to Graves' ophthalmopathy.

In this sample, this clonotype turned up many times. CDR3 residues: CASSLLVAGGSIDTQYF. The CDR3 coding sequence is TGTGCCAGCAGCTTACTCGTAGCGGGAGGGTCTATAGATACGCAGTATTTT. The V and J genes are TRBV11-2 and TRBJ2-3, with 11 bases fitting TRBD2. CDR3 length equals 17 residues. Trimming cost V 2 bases and J 5 bases; bases outside gene matches: 9. Germline-derived CDR1 and CDR2 are SGHAT and FQNNGV.

This sequence joins TRBV9 and TRBJ2-1; a weak D match, TRBD1 (5 bases). The germline V gene encodes CDR1 SGDLS and CDR2 YYNGEE. The CDR3 covers 15 residues. V was pared by 0 bases and J by 5 bases, with 12 bases between. CDR3 in amino acids: CASSVGGMTHNEQFF. In nucleotides, the CDR3 is TGTGCCAGCAGCGTAGGGGGCATGACCCACAATGAGCAGTTCTTC.

This clonotype was seen at least ten times. In DNA form, the CDR3 reads TGTGCCAGCAGTTACACAGCCGAAAGCTACGAGCAGTACTTC. It specifies CASSYTAESYEQYF. The genes are TRBV6-5 and TRBJ2-7; D is unclear. V lost 2 bases to trimming and J lost 3 bases, with 11 bases between them. This CDR3 has 14 residues. Germline lookup yields CDR1 MNHEY and CDR2 SVGAGI.

This clonotype was observed a few times. The chain is built from TRBV3-1 and TRBJ1-6; TRBD1 might be the D (5 bases). The CDR3 spans 18 residues. The V gene's germline CDR1 is LGHDT and CDR2 YNNKEL (reference sequence). V lost 4 bases and J lost 0, with 16 bases in between. CDR3 nucleotide sequence: TGTGCCAGCAGCCGGGGACCTACCAGAAGCTCCTATAATTCACCCCTCCACTTT. Residues: CASSRGPTRSSYNSPLHF.

The chain couples TRBV9 to TRBJ2-7, with 7 nucleotides matching TRBD2. CDR3 length: 15 amino acids. J lost 6 bases, V lost 0 bases, and 9 bases had no gene match. Germline CDR1 reads SGDLS; CDR2 reads YYNGEE. For the CDR3, the DNA is TGTGCCAGCAGCGTAGCCCCCGGGGGGTCGGCCGAGCAGTACTTC. Its protein is CASSVAPGGSAEQYF.

In this sample, this clonotype turned up a few times. The chain is built from TRBV15 and TRBJ2-5; tentatively, D is TRBD1 (6 bases). Trimming took off 8 bases at V and 0 bases at J, with 13 bases between the two ends. The CDR3 consists of 14 residues. Looked up from germline, CDR1 is LNHNV and CDR2 is YYDKDF (reference sequence). The CDR3 spells CATPRGEDQETQYF. DNA of the CDR3: TGTGCCACCCCCAGGGGCGAGGACCAAGAGACCCAGTACTTC. Variable domain in full (rest from reference TRBV15 and TRBJ2-5): DAMVIQNPRYQVTQFGKPVTLSCSQTLNHNVMYWYQQKSSQAPKLLFHYYDKDFNNEADTPDNFQSRRPNTSFCFLDIRSPGLGDTAMYLCATPRGEDQETQYFGPGTRLLVL.

This clonotype was detected a few times. The V and J genes are TRBV29-1 and TRBJ2-7; 7 bases are a match to TRBD2. The CDR3 consists of 14 residues. Trimming at V came to 4 bases and at J to 7 bases, leaving 13 bases not matched to a gene. Germline V gene lookup returns CDR1 SQVTM and CDR2 ANQGSEA. CDR3 residues: CSVGGGSTEIEQYF. CDR3 nucleotide sequence: TGCAGCGTTGGGGGGGGGAGTACTGAAATAGAGCAGTACTTC.

About this clonotype: The junction differs from germline at one of its ends, possibly a read error. V is TRBV3-1 and J is TRBJ2-1; 9 bases match TRBD1. Germline values: CDR1 LGHDT, CDR2 YNNKEL (reference sequence). This CDR3 comprises 15 residues. CDR3 nucleotide sequence: TGTGCCAGCAGGACAGGGGGTTCGGCCTACAGTGAGCAGTTCTTC. The encoded protein is CASRTGGSAYSEQFF.

This clonotype has ten or more counts. CDR3 in amino acids: CATSDLDFGTSGSSEQFF. CDR3 DNA: TGTGCCACCAGTGATCTCGACTTCGGGACTAGCGGGAGTTCCGAGCAGTTCTTC. The gene calls are TRBV24-1 and TRBJ2-1; TRBD2 agrees at 14 bases. The junction had 13 bases not matched to a gene; V was cut back by 3 bases and J by 10 bases. The CDR3 is 18 residues long. The V gene's germline CDR1 is KGHDR and CDR2 SFDVKD.

The chain recombines TRBV20-1 with TRBJ2-1; 8 bases match TRBD1. V trimming: 5 bases; J trimming: 0 bases; junction bases outside the gene matches: 9. Looked up from germline, CDR1 is DFQATT and CDR2 is SNEGSKA (reference sequence). The CDR3 loop spans 16 amino acids. The chain's CDR3 is CSAAARDRFSYNEQFF. The CDR3 DNA is TGCAGTGCTGCCGCCCGGGACAGGTTCTCCTACAATGAGCAGTTCTTC.

This clonotype was detected many times. The chain combines TRBV5-1 with TRBJ1-6; D is undetermined. Germline CDR1 SGHRS, CDR2 YFSETQ. This CDR3 comprises 14 residues. Trimming left V 3 bases short and J 10 bases short, with 14 bases between. CDR3 region: CASSSVGEGSPLHF. The CDR3 DNA sequence: TGCGCCAGCAGCTCCGTTGGGGAGGGATCACCCCTCCACTTT.

V gene TRBV20-1 combines with J gene TRBJ2-1; the match to TRBD1 covers 8 bases. The CDR3 runs to 16 residues. The germline V gene has CDR1 DFQATT and CDR2 SNEGSKA (reference sequence). V dropped 0 bases and J dropped 7; count of bases not matched to a gene: 11. CDR3 coding DNA: TGCAGTGCTAGAGATCTTTCGGGGACAGGTGTAAATGAGCAGTTCTTC. Amino acid sequence: CSARDLSGTGVNEQFF.

In its sample, this clonotype was seen a few times. The chain's CDR3 is CASSLGSPGTGELFF. As DNA, the CDR3 is TGTGCCAGCAGCTTAGGGAGCCCCGGAACCGGGGAGCTGTTTTTT. The chain links TRBV7-2 to TRBJ2-2; no clear D gene. Germline loops: CDR1 SGHTA, CDR2 FQGNSA. The length of the CDR3 is 15 residues. Deletions cut 1 base from V and 5 bases from J, with 11 bases between.

A note on this clonotype: It may be a read error: a sequence one base away is much more abundant. This chain joins TRBV7-2 and TRBJ1-1; D not certain. Germline lookup yields CDR1 SGHTA and CDR2 FQGNSA. The CDR3 is 14 amino acids. Trimming cost V 5 bases and J 8 bases, with 18 bases left between them. The CDR3 sequence: CASSPGWGAGEAFF. In DNA form, the CDR3 reads TGTGCCAGCAGCCCGGGATGGGGAGCCGGCGAAGCTTTCTTT.

This clonotype has only one observation. The genes are TRBV5-5 and TRBJ1-1, with D possibly being TRBD1 (5 bases). V was shortened by 3 bases and J by 5 bases, with 14 bases between the two germline ends. Germline values: CDR1 SGHKS, CDR2 YYEKEE (reference sequence). The CDR3 is made up of 14 amino acids. The CDR3 region is CASSYMTGGTEAFF. The CDR3 DNA sequence: TGTGCCAGCAGCTATATGACCGGGGGAACTGAAGCTTTCTTT. Full variable domain (remainder filled in from reference TRBV5-5 and TRBJ1-1): DAGVTQSPTHLIKTRGQQVTLRCSPISGHKSVSWYQQVLGQGPQFIFQYYEKEERGRGNFPDRFSARQFPNYSSELNVNALLLGDSALYLCASSYMTGGTEAFFGQGTRLTVV.

V gene TRBV19 combines with J gene TRBJ1-5; D is uncertain. V shed 4 bases and J shed 7 bases, with 14 bases lying between them. The CDR3 totals 14 residues. CDR1 is LNHDA, CDR2 SQIVND, per germline (reference sequence). This CDR3 reads CASSNHPLGQPQHF. CDR3 coding DNA: TGTGCCAGTAGTAATCATCCGTTAGGGCAGCCCCAGCATTTT.

The chain uses TRBV5-4 and TRBJ2-1, with D tentatively TRBD1 or TRBD2 (6 bases each). Per germline, CDR1 SGHNT and CDR2 YYREEE (reference sequence). With 4 bases removed from V and 8 bases from J, the gap between germline ends came to 16 bases. The CDR3 length is 14 residues. The CDR3 region is CASSEGGRGDEQFF. CDR3 DNA sequence: TGTGCCAGCAGCGAGGGGGGACGAGGGGATGAGCAGTTCTTC. The full variable domain, with the rest looked up from reference TRBV5-4 and TRBJ2-1, is ETGVTQSPTHLIKTRGQQVTLRCSSQSGHNTVSWYQQALGQGPQFIFQYYREEENGRGNFPPRFSGLQFPNYSSELNVNALELDDSALYLCASSEGGRGDEQFFGPGTRLTVL.

This clonotype was recorded many times. The chain employs TRBV3-1 and TRBJ2-3, with D possibly being TRBD1 or TRBD2 (6 bases each). The germline V and J ends were trimmed by 6 bases and 0 bases, with 13 bases remaining between them. This CDR3 comprises 15 residues. Germline-derived CDR1 and CDR2 are LGHDT and YNNKEL (reference sequence). The CDR3, as DNA: TGTGCCAGCAGTCCGCGGGACACAAGCACAGATACGCAGTATTTT. Translation gives CASSPRDTSTDTQYF.

This clonotype appeared many times. V gene TRBV29-1 combines with J gene TRBJ1-1; 8 nucleotides match TRBD1. J lost 1 base, V lost 6 bases, and 4 bases had no gene match. This CDR3 has 13 residues. Germline CDR1 SQVTM, CDR2 ANQGSEA. The CDR3 loop is CSVAGQENTEAFF. CDR3 in DNA: TGCAGCGTGGCGGGACAGGAGAACACTGAAGCTTTCTTT.

This clonotype was counted at least ten times. The rearrangement uses TRBV11-1 and TRBJ2-5; D is undetermined. Trimming stripped 3 bases from V and 9 bases from J, with 8 bases between. There are 11 residues in the CDR3. Germline values: CDR1 SGHAT, CDR2 FQDESV (reference sequence). In DNA, the CDR3 is TGTGCCAGCAGCTTCAGTGGGGCCCAGTACTTC. Its protein is CASSFSGAQYF.